The rows below give T cell receptor beta chains drawn from one sample of a study of OX40 agonist ivuxolimab in advanced cancers. Generated by immunoSEQ multiplex PCR, the TCRdb table keeps only in-frame clones and is missing some. The sample records roughly 70,000 clones, around 90% being singletons. The source material was CD4+ or CD8+ T cells sorted from blood, sampled in a trial of the OX40 agonist ivuxolimab. The receptors were sampled from an adult with an advanced solid tumor such as melanoma, head and neck, liver or kidney cancer. CDR3s include the opening cysteine and the closing phenylalanine or tryptophan. The D gene is left open where the match is weak. For some rows the clone size is stated as once, few or many, or as a class when expanded; others skip it.

size,D,V,J,CDR3,DNA
-,TRBD1,TRBV9,TRBJ1-2,CASSEGTGFYGYTF,TGTGCCAGCAGCGAGGGGACAGGGTTCTATGGCTACACCTTC
few,TRBD2,TRBV7-2,TRBJ2-7,CASSLLAGHEQYF,TGTGCCAGCAGCTTACTAGCGGGCCACGAGCAGTACTTC
-,-,TRBV28,TRBJ2-7,CASRPTEDRHYEQYF,TGTGCCAGCAGACCCACAGAGGACCGACACTACGAGCAGTACTTC
-,TRBD2,TRBV7-9,TRBJ2-5,CASSSGRGPGETQYF,TGTGCCAGCAGCTCCGGGAGGGGTCCGGGGGAGACCCAGTACTTC
-,TRBD2,TRBV27,TRBJ2-5,CASANGLAGVGTQYF,TGTGCCAGCGCCAACGGACTAGCGGGGGTTGGGACCCAGTACTTC
-,TRBD1,TRBV27,TRBJ2-7,CASSFPDRGLYEQYF,TGTGCCAGCAGTTTTCCCGACAGGGGGCTCTACGAGCAGTACTTC
once,-,TRBV11-2,TRBJ2-1,CASSHREDWDFRSYNEQFF,TGTGCCAGCAGCCATAGAGAGGATTGGGATTTTCGCTCCTACAATGAGCAGTTCTTC
-,TRBD2,TRBV10-1,TRBJ2-7,CASSESLAGKHEQYF,TGCGCCAGCAGTGAGTCTTTAGCGGGGAAACACGAGCAGTACTTC
-,-,TRBV25-1,TRBJ2-7,CASSEPGEQYF,TGTGCCAGCAGTGAACCCGGGGAGCAGTACTTC
once,TRBD1,TRBV2,TRBJ2-4,CASRPTRGQGIKNIQYF,TGTGCCAGCAGGCCTACCAGGGGACAGGGGATCAAAAACATTCAGTACTTC
-,-,TRBV11-1,TRBJ2-7,CASSSKMVGSYEQYF,TGTGCCAGCAGCTCGAAGATGGTGGGCTCCTACGAGCAGTACTTC
-,-,TRBV5-1,TRBJ1-4,CASKGVGEKLFF,TGCGCCAGCAAAGGGGTTGGTGAAAAACTGTTTTTT
-,-,TRBV7-2,TRBJ2-5,CASSLAPGKETQYF,TGTGCCAGCAGCTTAGCGCCGGGGAAAGAGACCCAGTACTTC
-,-,TRBV7-6,TRBJ2-4,CASSLGLDHNIQYF,TGTGCCAGCAGCTTAGGGTTGGACCACAACATTCAGTACTTC
-,TRBD1,TRBV11-2,TRBJ1-1,CASSSLPGQGNTEAFF,TGTGCCAGCAGTTCTCTTCCGGGACAGGGGAACACTGAAGCTTTCTTT
-,-,TRBV7-9,TRBJ2-1,CASTLSGAGRSNEQFF,TGTGCCAGCACGCTCTCCGGGGCGGGGAGATCGAATGAGCAGTTCTTC
-,-,TRBV5-4,TRBJ2-7,CASSKGDFSYEQYF,TGTGCCAGCAGCAAGGGAGACTTTTCCTACGAGCAGTACTTC
-,TRBD1,TRBV14,TRBJ2-7,CASSQDGTGTYEQYF,TGTGCCAGCAGCCAAGATGGGACAGGGACCTACGAGCAGTACTTC
-,-,TRBV28,TRBJ1-2,CASVPSRSQGFYYGYTF,TGTGCCAGCGTCCCCTCCCGAAGCCAGGGATTCTACTATGGCTACACCTTC
-,-,TRBV18,TRBJ2-3,CASSPQSAGRKRTDTQYF,TGTGCCAGCTCCCCCCAGAGTGCAGGCCGAAAACGCACAGATACGCAGTATTTT
-,-,TRBV15,TRBJ2-3,CATSREGPFTDTQYF,TGTGCCACCAGCAGAGAGGGCCCATTCACAGATACGCAGTATTTT
-,-,TRBV5-4,TRBJ2-7,CASSLSRDSYEQYF,TGTGCCAGCAGCTTAAGCAGGGATTCCTACGAGCAGTACTTC
-,-,TRBV15,TRBJ2-2,CATSPQGISTGELFF,TGTGCCACCAGCCCCCAGGGTATCAGCACCGGGGAGCTGTTTTTT
-,-,TRBV28,TRBJ2-5,CASRWGREFAETQYF,TGTGCCAGCAGATGGGGGCGGGAGTTCGCAGAGACCCAGTACTTC
-,TRBD1,TRBV10-3,TRBJ2-3,CAIRPGQGITDTQYF,TGTGCCATCAGGCCGGGACAGGGGATCACAGATACGCAGTATTTT
-,-,TRBV4-1,TRBJ1-5,CASSPGERTFSNQPQHF,TGCGCCAGCAGCCCCGGGGAGAGGACCTTTAGCAATCAGCCCCAGCATTTT
-,TRBD1,TRBV19,TRBJ2-3,CASSNYRGGTDTQYF,TGTGCCAGTAGTAATTACAGGGGGGGCACAGATACGCAGTATTTT
-,-,TRBV9,TRBJ2-1,CASSVVGSRADEQFF,TGTGCCAGCAGCGTAGTTGGAAGCAGGGCGGATGAGCAGTTCTTC
-,-,TRBV27,TRBJ2-3,CASSTPGRQSTDTQYF,TGTGCCAGCAGTACCCCGGGACGGCAGAGCACAGATACGCAGTATTTT
-,TRBD1,TRBV13,TRBJ1-3,CASSTLTGGFGNTIYF,TGTGCCAGCAGCACCCTGACAGGGGGTTTTGGAAACACCATATATTTT
-,TRBD1,TRBV19,TRBJ1-5,CASRGGQGGYQPQHF,TGTGCCAGTAGAGGGGGACAGGGAGGATATCAGCCCCAGCATTTT
few,-,TRBV27,TRBJ1-5,CASSIEGRTNQPQHF,TGTGCCAGCAGTATAGAGGGACGGACTAATCAGCCCCAGCATTTT
-,TRBD1,TRBV5-1,TRBJ2-5,CASSLGTGETQYF,TGCGCCAGCAGCTTAGGGACAGGAGAGACCCAGTACTTC
-,-,TRBV19,TRBJ2-7,CASSGGQGIYEQYF,TGTGCCAGTAGTGGGGGGCAGGGGATCTACGAGCAGTACTTC
few,-,TRBV5-1,TRBJ2-2,CASSPSPTRGAGELFF,TGCGCCAGCAGCCCTTCCCCCACTAGGGGGGCCGGGGAGCTGTTTTTT
-,-,TRBV2,TRBJ2-5,CASSIGQETQYF,TGTGCCAGCAGTATCGGACAAGAGACCCAGTACTTC
-,TRBD1,TRBV7-2,TRBJ2-3,CASSTRGLRTDTQYF,TGTGCCAGCAGCACCAGGGGGCTTCGCACAGATACGCAGTATTTT
-,TRBD1,TRBV18,TRBJ1-3,CASSPRDRVDGNTIYF,TGTGCCAGCTCACCACGGGACAGGGTAGATGGAAACACCATATATTTT
-,TRBD1,TRBV27,TRBJ2-6,CASSLDFRGLLSGANVLTF,TGTGCCAGCAGTTTAGACTTTAGGGGGCTCCTCTCTGGGGCCAACGTCCTGACTTTC
-,TRBD2,TRBV30,TRBJ2-2,CAWSVLAGAGTGELFF,TGTGCCTGGAGTGTACTAGCGGGAGCGGGCACCGGGGAGCTGTTTTTT
once,TRBD2,TRBV5-1,TRBJ2-2,CASSLVSGSTGELFF,TGCGCCAGCAGCTTGGTTAGCGGGAGCACCGGGGAGCTGTTTTTT
-,TRBD2,TRBV28,TRBJ2-7,CASSPPSGNYEQYF,TGTGCCAGCAGTCCACCGAGCGGGAACTACGAGCAGTACTTC